The 5 T cell receptor beta chains reported below all come from one sample, sequenced in a study of neurological immune-mediated disorders. One entry per CDR3 protein results from TCRdb running MiXCR on the 5' RACE reads. Seen here are 20,000 to 25,000 distinct CDR3 sequences, around an eighth observed once, and the top ten hold around 13%. Material for sequencing was PBMCs. The receptors come from a woman aged 55-69 years with HTLV-1-associated myelopathy (HAM/TSP).

This clonotype has a count of ten or more. The CDR3 is CSARTLAGGAYEQYF. The CDR3 nucleotides read TGCAGTGCTAGAACTTTAGCGGGAGGGGCCTACGAGCAGTACTTC. V is TRBV20-1 and J is TRBJ2-7, with 11 bases that match TRBD2. Germline V gene sequence: CDR1 DFQATT, CDR2 SNEGSKA (reference sequence). The CDR3 consists of 15 residues. Trimming removed 2 bases from V and 2 bases from J; junction bases left unmatched: 5.

This clonotype has at least ten counts. V gene TRBV24-1 combines with J gene TRBJ2-6; TRBD1 matches at 7 bases. The V gene's germline CDR1 is KGHDR and CDR2 SFDVKD. The CDR3 has 17 residues. Trimming took 5 bases from V and 0 from J; bases not matched to a gene: 6. DNA for the CDR3: TGTGCCACCAGTGGATTTTACAGGGGCTCTGGGGCCAACGTCCTGACTTTC. Amino acids: CATSGFYRGSGANVLTF.

Ten or more counts support this clonotype. This sequence joins TRBV2 and TRBJ2-3; TRBD2 agrees at 8 bases. Germline V gives CDR1 SNHLY, CDR2 FYNNEI. With 4 bases clipped from V and 8 bases from J, the junction kept 8 bases outside the gene matches. This CDR3 has 14 amino acids. CDR3 region: CASSGLLAVPTQYF. The CDR3 DNA follows: TGTGCCAGCAGTGGGTTACTAGCGGTGCCTACGCAGTATTTT.

This clonotype showed up many times. V and J are TRBV5-1 and TRBJ2-7; D possibly uses TRBD1 or TRBD2 (5 bases each). This CDR3 is built from 13 residues. Germline-derived CDR1 and CDR2 are SGHRS and YFSETQ. The germline V and J ends were trimmed by 0 bases and 6 bases, with 10 bases remaining between them. Written as DNA, the CDR3 is TGCGCCAGCAGCTTGGTGGGGACCACCGAGCAGTACTTC. Translating gives CASSLVGTTEQYF.

This clonotype was counted ten times or more. This chain links TRBV29-1 with TRBJ2-2, with D possibly being TRBD1 (5 bases). V shed 5 bases and J shed 3 bases, with 10 bases lying between them. Germline V lookup: CDR1 SQVTM, CDR2 ANQGSEA. This CDR3 contains 13 residues. The CDR3 loop reads CSVQDIDTGELFF. CDR3 in DNA: TGCAGCGTTCAGGACATTGACACCGGGGAGCTGTTTTTT.